A single sample is the source of the 21 T cell receptor beta chains below, sequenced in a study of T cells in Graves' hyperthyroidism and ophthalmopathy. RNA transcripts yielded amplified TCR beta CDR3 regions. HTBI primers were employed in a first-round RT-PCR of the TCR CDR3. Each CDR3 protein is one row after TCRdb ran MiXCR on the multiplex PCR reads. The data hold 610,000 or so distinct CDR3 sequences, with roughly 50% observed a single time. The sample taken for sequencing was peripheral blood or thyroid tissue (not recorded which). These receptors all stem from a young woman with Graves' hyperthyroidism.

This clonotype came up many times. The chain employs TRBV6-6 and TRBJ1-1; D gene uncertain. Looked up from germline, CDR1 is MNHNY and CDR2 is SVGAGI (reference sequence). Trimming shortened V by 6 bases and J by 8 bases, and 10 bases separated the two germline ends. This CDR3 contains 11 residues. The CDR3 DNA follows: TGTGCCAGCAGAGTCCTCGGCGAAGCTTTCTTT. Translated, it gives CASRVLGEAFF.

Points on this clonotype: A junction end diverges from the germline sequence, so it may reflect a read error. The rearrangement uses TRBV12-3 or TRBV12-4 and TRBJ2-7; 8 nucleotides align to TRBD2. The CDR3 has 13 residues. The CDR3 DNA reads as TGTACCAGCAGTTTAGTGGCGGGGGGTGAGCAGTACTTC. It encodes CTSSLVAGGEQYF.

The rearrangement uses TRBV12-5 and TRBJ1-2; D ambiguous. Germline V gene lookup returns CDR1 LGHNT and CDR2 FRNRAP. V was clipped by 0 bases and J by 1 base, with 21 bases between them. The CDR3 covers 19 residues. CDR3 sequence: CASGLVVGSQATLNYGYTF. In DNA form, the CDR3 reads TGTGCTAGTGGTTTGGTTGTTGGATCGCAGGCCACGCTTAACTATGGCTACACCTTC.

The chain recombines TRBV20-1 with TRBJ2-3; a possible D gene is TRBD1 (5 bases). Germline V gene data show CDR1 as DFQATT and CDR2 as SNEGSKA (reference sequence). Deletions cut 4 bases from V and 2 bases from J, with 16 bases between. The CDR3 contains 15 residues. The CDR3 protein is CSAIRGQDYTDTQYF. The DNA for the CDR3 is TGCAGTGCTATAAGGGGTCAGGATTACACAGATACGCAGTATTTT.

This clonotype was found once. This sequence joins TRBV6-1 and TRBJ2-5, with D uncertain. CDR1 MNHNS and CDR2 SASEGT come from the germline V gene. V was cut by 2 bases and J by 4 bases, with 5 bases left in between. The CDR3 extends over 12 amino acids. CDR3 sequence (DNA): TGTGCCAGCAGTGAAACGGGAGAGACCCAGTACTTC. This encodes CASSETGETQYF.

This clonotype was seen a few times. V gene TRBV6-1 combines with J gene TRBJ2-7; 7 bases agree with TRBD2. The CDR3 runs to 15 residues. The germline CDR1 and CDR2 sequences are MNHNS and SASEGT. Unmatched junction bases numbered 7, after V lost 0 bases and J lost 5 bases. This CDR3 is CASSEAGGLVNEQYF. The CDR3 coding sequence is TGTGCCAGCAGTGAAGCGGGGGGGTTGGTCAACGAGCAGTACTTC.

This chain uses TRBV7-4 with TRBJ1-2, with TRBD1 matching over 12 bases. CDR3 length: 14 residues. Germline V gives CDR1 SGHVT, CDR2 SQSDAQ. The J segment lost 4 bases and the V segment lost 11 bases, leaving 8 bases of the junction unmatched. CDR3 sequence: CAGGQGALRYGYTF. The DNA for the CDR3 is TGTGCCGGGGGACAGGGGGCTCTTCGCTATGGCTACACCTTC.

Here the CDR3 reads CAWSVVHYGRSYEQYF. CDR3 nucleotide sequence: TGTGCCTGGAGTGTGGTTCACTACGGGAGATCCTACGAGCAGTACTTC. The chain combines TRBV7-9 with TRBJ2-7; possible D gene TRBD2, 6 bases. The CDR3 spans 16 residues. CDR1 is SEHNR, CDR2 FQNEAQ, per germline (reference sequence). Trimming left V 11 bases short and J 1 base short, with 24 bases between. Based on the CDR3 plus reference TRBV7-9 and TRBJ2-7, the full variable domain is DTGVSQNPRHKITKRGQNVTFRCDPISEHNRLYWYRQTLGQGPEFLTYFQNEAQLEKSRLLSDRFSAERPKGSFSTLEIQRTEQGDSAMYLCAWSVVHYGRSYEQYFGPGTRLTVT.

This clonotype was seen at least ten times. V usage is TRBV4-3 and J usage is TRBJ2-5; D ambiguous. The germline gives CDR1 LGHNA, CDR2 YSLEER. The CDR3 runs 14 residues. V was pared by 0 bases and J by 4 bases, with 9 bases between. The CDR3 region is CASSQDLWVETQYF. The CDR3 DNA sequence: TGCGCCAGCAGCCAAGATCTGTGGGTAGAGACCCAGTACTTC.

This clonotype was seen at least ten times. The J gene is TRBJ2-7, the V gene TRBV12-3 or TRBV12-4, with unresolved D. The CDR3 has 12 amino acids. V shed 4 bases and J shed 3 bases, with 7 bases lying between them. The CDR3 DNA is TGTGCCAGCAGTTCCGTAGGCTACGAGCAGTACTTC. It encodes CASSSVGYEQYF.

The chain links TRBV4-1 to TRBJ2-2; 14 bases line up with TRBD2. Looked up from germline, CDR1 is MGHRA and CDR2 is YSYEKL. This CDR3 region has 18 residues. V trimming: 1 base; J trimming: 4 bases; junction bases outside the gene matches: 5. CDR3 DNA: TGCGCCAGCAGCCAAGGACTAGCGGGAGGGTGGGCCACCGGGGAGCTGTTTTTT. This sequence encodes CASSQGLAGGWATGELFF.

Concerning this clonotype itself: The junction and the germline gene differ at one end; a read error may be behind it. CDR3 nucleotide sequence: TGTGCCAACAGCTTAACAGGATTGGAGCCGACCTATGGCTACACCTTC. Its protein is CANSLTGLEPTYGYTF. The J gene is TRBJ1-2, the V gene TRBV7-9; the D gene is possibly TRBD1 (5 bases). The CDR3 is 16 residues long. Germline V gene sequence: CDR1 SEHNR, CDR2 FQNEAQ (reference sequence).

The chain couples TRBV24-1 to TRBJ2-1, with TRBD2 identical over 7 bases. Unmatched junction bases numbered 9, after V lost 10 bases and J lost 7 bases. CDR3 length equals 13 residues. Germline CDR1 reads KGHDR; CDR2 reads SFDVKD. CDR3: CATAGLFLNEQFF. CDR3 DNA sequence: TGTGCCACAGCGGGACTGTTCCTGAATGAGCAGTTCTTC.

This clonotype was observed at least ten times. The chain recombines TRBV5-4 with TRBJ1-2; tentatively, D is TRBD1 (5 bases). The germline V and J ends were trimmed by 4 bases and 6 bases, with 16 bases remaining between them. Germline loops: CDR1 SGHNT, CDR2 YYREEE (reference sequence). CDR3 length: 14 amino acids. CDR3 in amino acids: CASSPGGAHNGYTF. CDR3 nucleotides: TGTGCCAGCAGCCCGGGCGGGGCCCATAATGGCTACACCTTC.

This clonotype was seen just once. The chain couples TRBV9 to TRBJ2-2; D is unclear. Germline assignment: CDR1 SGDLS and CDR2 YYNGEE. The V and J ends lost 0 bases and 6 bases respectively, with 9 bases between them. The CDR3 sequence is 14 residues long. As DNA, the CDR3 is TGTGCCAGCAGCGTAGGGTGGGGTTCCGGGGAGCTGTTTTTT. This gives the protein CASSVGWGSGELFF.

This clonotype occurred many times. The chain recombines TRBV6-5 with TRBJ2-2; weak D call: TRBD2 (5 bases). CDR1 and CDR2 (germline): MNHEY, SVGAGI. The length of the CDR3 is 12 residues. V was shortened by 11 bases and J by 3 bases, with 10 bases between the two germline ends. The CDR3 DNA follows: TGTGCCGCGGGCAGCTACACCGGGGAGCTGTTTTTT. Protein product: CAAGSYTGELFF.

This clonotype was recorded at least ten times. V usage is TRBV14 and J usage is TRBJ1-6; no clear D. The CDR3 has 16 amino acids. Trimming pared 5 bases from V and 0 bases from J, leaving 11 bases between. CDR1 is SGHDN and CDR2 is FVKESK in the germline V gene. The CDR3 DNA reads TGTGCCAGCAGCTCCACCCAACTCTCCTATAATTCACCCCTCCACTTT. It yields the protein CASSSTQLSYNSPLHF.

The sample holds many counts of this clonotype. The chain is built from TRBV19 and TRBJ2-7; 7 nucleotides match TRBD1. The CDR3 runs 13 residues. V lost 7 bases to trimming and J lost 4 bases; unmatched junction nucleotides: 7. Germline V gene sequence: CDR1 LNHDA, CDR2 SQIVND (reference sequence). CDR3 nucleotide sequence: TGTGCCAGTACTGGGACAGCCGGATACGAGCAGTACTTC. The encoded protein is CASTGTAGYEQYF. Looking up the rest from reference TRBV19 and TRBJ2-7 gives the full variable domain: DGGITQSPKYLFRKEGQNVTLSCEQNLNHDAMYWYRQDPGQGLRLIYYSQIVNDFQKGDIAEGYSVSREKKESFPLTVTSAQKNPTAFYLCASTGTAGYEQYFGPGTRLTVT.

This clonotype has at least ten counts. CDR3 in amino acids: CASRRARSSYEQYF. The CDR3 nucleotides read TGTGCCAGCAGAAGGGCCAGGAGCTCCTACGAGCAGTACTTC. The gene calls are TRBV12-3 or TRBV12-4 and TRBJ2-7; the D is unclear. This CDR3 spans 14 amino acids. V lost 6 bases and J lost 0, with 12 bases in between.

This clonotype was observed at least ten times. This chain links TRBV12-3 or TRBV12-4 with TRBJ1-2; D call uncertain. Trimming removed 1 base from V and 8 bases from J, with 8 bases in between. The CDR3 runs to 12 residues. The CDR3 sequence: CASSLGGKGYTF. The DNA of the CDR3 is TGTGCCAGCAGTTTAGGGGGAAAAGGCTACACCTTC.

This clonotype was seen ten or more times. The chain uses TRBV2 and TRBJ1-6; 8 nucleotides agree with TRBD1. The germline gives CDR1 SNHLY, CDR2 FYNNEI. The CDR3 covers 15 residues. V was clipped by 10 bases and J by 3 bases; unmatched bases: 8. The CDR3 loop is CATGDRSFYNSPLHF. Written as DNA, the CDR3 is TGTGCCACCGGGGACAGGAGCTTCTATAATTCACCCCTCCACTTT.